The clone carrying this T cell receptor (beta chain) was seen a handful of times. Using its own MiXCR run on the 5' RACE reads, TCRdb lists one record per CDR3 protein. The sample gives 450,000 or so distinct CDR3 sequences, approximately 15% of which show up once; roughly 0.56% is in the top ten. These data belong to a study of identical twins. The same sample was also used in a study of yellow fever vaccine responses in identical twins.

Sequenced sample: CD4+ T cells sorted from blood. The clonotype comes from a woman in her late teens or twenties in good health.

CDR3: CASRDTGNEQFF. DNA of the CDR3: TGTGCCAGCAGGGATACAGGGAATGAGCAGTTCTTC. The chain is built from TRBV6-5 and TRBJ2-1; tentatively, D is TRBD1 (6 bases). With 6 bases removed from V and 7 bases from J, the gap between germline ends came to 10 bases. The CDR3 runs to 12 residues. From germline, CDR1 is MNHEY and CDR2 SVGAGI.